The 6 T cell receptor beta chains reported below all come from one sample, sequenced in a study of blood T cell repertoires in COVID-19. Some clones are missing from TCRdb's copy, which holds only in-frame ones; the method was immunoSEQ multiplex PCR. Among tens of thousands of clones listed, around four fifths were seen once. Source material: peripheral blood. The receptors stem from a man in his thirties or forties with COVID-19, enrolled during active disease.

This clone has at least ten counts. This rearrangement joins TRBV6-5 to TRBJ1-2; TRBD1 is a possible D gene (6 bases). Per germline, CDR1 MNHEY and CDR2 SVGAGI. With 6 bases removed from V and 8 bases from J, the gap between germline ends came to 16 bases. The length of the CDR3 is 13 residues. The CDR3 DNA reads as TGTGCCAGCAGCCGTACGGACAGTGGAGGCTACACCTTC. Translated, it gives CASSRTDSGGYTF.

The CDR3 bases are TGTGCCAGCAGTTACCCCGGGCCTTACGGGAACGAGCAGTACTTC. It codes for CASSYPGPYGNEQYF. The J gene is TRBJ2-7, the V gene TRBV28; D may be TRBD2 (5 bases). Trimming pared 4 bases from V and 5 bases from J, leaving 18 bases between. The germline gives CDR1 MDHEN, CDR2 SYDVKM. The CDR3 has 15 residues.

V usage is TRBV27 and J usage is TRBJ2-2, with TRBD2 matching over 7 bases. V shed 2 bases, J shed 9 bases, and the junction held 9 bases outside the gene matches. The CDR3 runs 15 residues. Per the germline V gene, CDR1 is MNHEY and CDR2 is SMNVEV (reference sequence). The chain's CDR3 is CASSLAGVNPRELFF. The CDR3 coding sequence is TGTGCCAGCAGTTTAGCGGGAGTAAATCCTAGGGAGCTGTTTTTT.

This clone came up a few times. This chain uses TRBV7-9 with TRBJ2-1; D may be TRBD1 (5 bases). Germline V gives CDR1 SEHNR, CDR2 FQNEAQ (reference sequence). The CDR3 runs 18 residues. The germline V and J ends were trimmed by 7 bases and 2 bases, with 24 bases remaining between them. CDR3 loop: CASTPSKAGHVTYNEQFF. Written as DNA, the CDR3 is TGTGCCAGCACCCCTAGTAAGGCAGGACATGTTACCTACAATGAGCAGTTCTTC.

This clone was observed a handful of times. For the CDR3, the DNA is TGTGCCAGCAGCAGGGGGACGGCCAATGGCTACACCTTC. Protein sequence: CASSRGTANGYTF. This rearrangement joins TRBV28 to TRBJ1-2; 7 positions agree with TRBD1. Per germline, CDR1 MDHEN and CDR2 SYDVKM. The CDR3 contains 13 residues. J gave up 6 bases and V 6 bases, and 7 bases lay outside the gene matches.

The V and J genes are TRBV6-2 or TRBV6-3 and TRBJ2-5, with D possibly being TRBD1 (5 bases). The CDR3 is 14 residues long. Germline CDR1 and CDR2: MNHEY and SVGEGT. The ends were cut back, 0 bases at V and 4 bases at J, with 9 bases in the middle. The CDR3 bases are TGTGCCAGCAGTTACTCCTATCAGGGAGAGACCCAGTACTTC. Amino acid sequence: CASSYSYQGETQYF.